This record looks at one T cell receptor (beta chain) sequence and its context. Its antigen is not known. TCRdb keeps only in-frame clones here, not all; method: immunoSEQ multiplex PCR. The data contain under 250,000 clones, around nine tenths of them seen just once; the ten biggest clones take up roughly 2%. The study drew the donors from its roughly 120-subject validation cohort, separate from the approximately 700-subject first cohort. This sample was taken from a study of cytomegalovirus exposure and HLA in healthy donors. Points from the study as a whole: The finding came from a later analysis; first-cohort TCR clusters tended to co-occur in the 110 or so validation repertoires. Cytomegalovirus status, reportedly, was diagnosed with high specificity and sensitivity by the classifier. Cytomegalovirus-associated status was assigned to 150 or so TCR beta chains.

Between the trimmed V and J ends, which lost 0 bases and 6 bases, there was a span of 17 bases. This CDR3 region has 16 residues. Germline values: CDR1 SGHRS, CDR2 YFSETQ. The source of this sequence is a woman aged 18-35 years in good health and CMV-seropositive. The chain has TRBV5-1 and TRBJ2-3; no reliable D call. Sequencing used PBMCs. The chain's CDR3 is CASSLVGRRPPDTQYF. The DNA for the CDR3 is TGCGCCAGCAGCTTGGTTGGGCGTCGGCCGCCGGATACGCAGTATTTT.